This T cell receptor beta chain was identified during a study of cytomegalovirus exposure and HLA in healthy donors (dated by TCRdb to 2016 to 2017). Regarding the complete study: According to an earlier analysis of a few hundred of the donors, about 179 million T cells yielded 120 million or so unique TCR beta sequences and roughly 280 Gb of sequence data. To predict cytomegalovirus infection status, the study brought together high-throughput TCR immunosequencing, statistical association of individual TCRs with disease status, and machine learning. An earlier analysis of approximately 580 of the donors used high-throughput TCR beta sequencing to judge whether each TCR beta V gene segment behaved as functional or pseudogenic. In addition to the first cohort of approximately 650 subjects, a separate validation cohort of approximately 120 different subjects was used. The study aimed to test whether signatures of past pathogen exposure could be identified by cataloging public T cell receptors. Rather than using new phenotypic data, the later analysis identified candidate immune exposures from TCR beta sequences and from how often those sequences occurred across donors. A later analysis re-examined previously published TCR beta repertoires from several hundred donors and added high-resolution HLA genotyping to investigate patterns of TCR occurrence. Of the roughly 400 genotyped donors, 65% to 90% fell in the genetic ancestry cluster associated with self-reported Caucasian donors. The number of typed donors differed by locus: about 620-640 for A, B, C, DRB1 and DQB1; some 500 for DQA1; 606 for DPA1; and around 450 for DPB1. Class I and class II HLA loci were covered by the typing at four-digit resolution. Using immunosequencing, the study profiled T cell repertoires from around 680 subjects and related those repertoires to cytomegalovirus serostatus. Every discovery cohort repertoire had been produced on one sequencing platform. A handful of DR-DQ haplotypes were handled as single units for association and clustering because linkage in the cohort was strong. Genome-wide SNP genotypes for about three fifths of the roughly 700 donors were used in a later genetic analysis, which treated that subset as a discovery cohort. Among 398 genotyped donors of the cohort, an average of approximately 240,000 unique TCR beta nucleotide sequences was sequenced per donor, of which 15% to 20% were non-productive. Donor age, sex, ethnicity and CMV serostatus were compiled together with the repertoire data. An early release that covered around 590 HLA-typed donors contained approximately 300 gigabases of sequencing data and around 80 million unique TCR sequences.

Library method: the immunoSEQ multiplex PCR assay. For the multiplex PCR, a mixture combining 60 forward primers for TCR Vbeta segments and 13 reverse primers for TCR Jbeta segments was used. The CDR3 region of rearranged TCR beta genes was amplified from genomic DNA with a multiplex PCR assay. The amplified TCR beta libraries were sequenced on the Illumina HiSeq System as 87-base-pair reads. Per the original workflow: Across the 700 or so repertoires, a later analysis counted approximately 83 million unique TCR beta chains, roughly 11 million of which were shared by at least two donors. Raw reads were error-corrected and collapsed into unique sequences with a nearest-neighbor algorithm that merged closely related sequences to remove PCR and sequencing errors. CDR3 sequences were aligned to IMGT reference sequences to assign V, D and J gene segments. For a sequence to be retained, at least a six-nucleotide match to both a V gene segment and a J gene segment was required. Rearrangements were called productive when the CDR3 lacked stop codons and stayed in frame with V and J; all others were non-productive. CDR3 was defined by IMGT convention, running from the second conserved V-encoded cysteine to the conserved J-encoded phenylalanine. The earlier analysis of fewer than 700 of the donors excluded sequences that lacked an unambiguous match to a single V gene segment. An earlier analysis of several hundred of the donors called V segments functional above 56.7% productive rearrangements and segregating when the between-donor standard deviation exceeded 5%. A statistical classification framework was built to diagnose cytomegalovirus status from the catalog of TCR beta chain sequences. V and J gene assignment, in a later analysis, came from comparing TCR nucleotide sequences with IMGT/GENE-DB human TR gene sequences. Using the TCRdist pipeline, a later analysis assigned CDR3 sequences along with most-parsimonious VDJ recombination scenarios. In a later analysis, each TCR beta chain was defined by its CDR3 amino acid sequence together with its V-gene family, and reads lacking a unique V-gene family were excluded. As a way to deal with suspected cross-contamination and a sequencing artifact, a later analysis dropped approximately 570 nucleotide sequences that were highly shared and had low generation probability. In a later analysis, a clonal expansion index was calculated for each public chain from normalized within-repertoire ranks of inferred template counts. In a later analysis, generation probabilities were computed with a VDJ recombination model fitted to out-of-frame rearrangements, and the resulting probabilities were checked against IGoR. In a later analysis, TCR-TCR, TCR-HLA and TCR-CMV co-occurrence was scored with hypergeometric tests, and a repertoire-size bias correction was applied to TCR pairs. False discovery rates were estimated in a later analysis by permuting HLA or CMV assignments 20 times. In a later analysis, co-occurring TCRs were grouped using DBSCAN, and TCRdist sequence similarity was added for clustering within HLA-allele-positive subsets. For co-occurrence clustering, repertoires with fewer than 30,000 or more than 120,000 public chains were excluded, along with five repertoires with anomalous nucleotide sharing. TCRdb carries this immuneACCESS record with in-frame sequences only. Its versions omit some clonotypes, under half of them owing to an unresolved V gene in the studies checked, with the rest unexplained. The V and J calls and clone size were taken over from that table, and D and trimming were inferred from the DNA. Recorded for this sample are about 140,000 clones; over 70% of them occurred a single time. The leading ten clones occupy about 4.7% of the sample.

In total, approximately 700 healthy bone marrow donors made up the cohort. At the time of sampling, every cohort member was nominally healthy, though immune exposures that went unrecorded were likely present. The donor tested CMV seronegative and was one of the 352 seronegative cohort members. A peripheral blood sample was collected from each donor, and TCR beta sequencing was performed on peripheral blood mononuclear cells. The Qiagen DNeasy Blood Extraction Kit was used to extract genomic DNA from the blood cell samples. Details on this clone: Its antigen remains undetermined. No base quality information exists; no much larger clone differs at one position.

CDR1 LNHDA and CDR2 SQIVND were looked up in the germline V gene (reference sequence). Deletion took 8 bases off V and 8 bases off J, with a span of 12 bases between the germline ends. Reading from cysteine to phenylalanine, the CDR3 counts 12 amino acids. The DNA shown is the 36-base CDR3, in frame from base 1. Study-level results and caveats: In a later genetic analysis, fewer N-insertions in productive TCRs were reported among donors in an Asian-associated ancestry cluster than the roughly 710-donor mean. Most TCR sequences were seen in very few donors, while some public TCRs were found in many individuals. A few of the identified cytomegalovirus-associated TCR beta chains were confirmed in vitro to be specific for cytomegalovirus antigens. The earlier analysis of approximately 590 of the donors excluded seventeen rarely observed V segments, including chromosome 9 orphons, because counts were too low. According to a later analysis, TCR association rates differed among HLA loci, with DRB1 alleles showing the most associated TCRs and HLA-C alleles showing the fewest. According to the authors, the approach could potentially be generalized to other disease states and immunological phenotypes. In a later analysis, several top co-occurrence clusters were reported to appear linked to parvovirus B19, influenza, CMV and Epstein-Barr virus. For the cohort, immune exposure information was limited to CMV serostatus. Only TCR beta chains were sequenced in this cohort, and the absence of alpha or paired-chain data limited detectable features. Compared with equally common non-associated chains, HLA-associated TCR beta chains in a later analysis were more clonally expanded and had lower generation probabilities. The study gave a list of 150 to 200 TCR beta chains associated with cytomegalovirus. V-gene and J-gene trimming of TCR beta chains was associated with a missense DCLRE1C variant in a later genetic analysis, and the association was replicated in an independent cohort. Specific HLA alleles were associated with more than 15,000 TCR beta sequences at a false discovery rate of 0.05 in a later analysis. Linkage disequilibrium might explain the correlated functional status among segregating V segments, but an unknown experimental factor could not be ruled out. Some IMGT-functional V segments, including TRBV6-2 and TRBV6-3, could not be distinguished by the 87-base-pair reads and were therefore excluded. When HLA alleles, especially DR and DQ, strongly co-occurred, attributing TCR associations to individual alleles was difficult. A group of highly shared sequence variants was considered likely to be a technical artifact of the sequencing pipeline. A further reported finding was that TCR beta sequences accurately predicted the HLA-A and HLA-B alleles for most subjects in the first cohort. In an earlier analysis of over 550 of the donors, most TCR beta V segments were observed in productive rearrangements about 87% or about 30% of the time, broadly matching IMGT annotations. According to a later analysis, most CMV-associated TCR beta chains appeared to be HLA-restricted, and the HLA associations seemed to be driven largely by CMV exposure. The presence/absence analyses assumed that sequencing depth was roughly uniform across donors, and that assumption may not be true. In both the original and validation cohorts, the classifier was reported to diagnose cytomegalovirus status with high specificity and sensitivity. Because HLA typing was missing for some donors at each locus, association tests included only the typed subset.

The clonotype originates from a male donor in good health and CMV-seronegative. The source material was PBMCs. The chain joins TRBV19 to TRBJ2-2, and perhaps TRBD2 as D gene, on 5 matching bases. The DNA reads as follows: TGTGCCAGTGACTATCCGGGAGGGGAGCTGTTTTTT. Its protein product is CASDYPGGELFF.